The following is a TCR beta chain sequence with its context. Its antigen is not known. This entry comes from a study of T-cell reconstitution after alpha-beta-depleted transplantation in children. General study findings and limits: Several hundred rapidly expanded clones from non-depleted graft cells reportedly supplied alpha-beta T cells about two months post-transplant. Fresh T-cell production supplied most of the T-cell counts and diversity seen one year after transplant.

Molecular barcoding with unique molecular identifiers was used for the TCRbeta library. Via MiXCR, TCRdb re-called the PCR reads, giving one row per CDR3 protein. Seen here are 300,000 or so distinct CDR3 sequences, 23% observed once, and the top ten hold 9.5% to 12%. The source is a male patient between 5 and 17 years old who had a stem cell transplant for acute lymphoblastic leukemia, so the T cells may come from the graft donor. Sequenced here: PBMCs, mostly from graft donor cells, sampled 180 days after TCRalphabeta/CD19-depleted stem cell transplant.

Written as DNA, the CDR3 is TGTGCCAGCAGCTTGGGATCCGGTCCAGGGCCAGGTCCCGGGGAGCTGTTTTTT. Translated: CASSLGSGPGPGPGELFF. This chain joins TRBV5-5 and TRBJ2-2; D perhaps matches TRBD1 (5 bases). Per the germline V gene, CDR1 is SGHKS and CDR2 is YYEKEE (reference sequence). V lost 0 bases, J lost 6 bases, and 21 bases lay in between. This CDR3 is built from 18 residues.